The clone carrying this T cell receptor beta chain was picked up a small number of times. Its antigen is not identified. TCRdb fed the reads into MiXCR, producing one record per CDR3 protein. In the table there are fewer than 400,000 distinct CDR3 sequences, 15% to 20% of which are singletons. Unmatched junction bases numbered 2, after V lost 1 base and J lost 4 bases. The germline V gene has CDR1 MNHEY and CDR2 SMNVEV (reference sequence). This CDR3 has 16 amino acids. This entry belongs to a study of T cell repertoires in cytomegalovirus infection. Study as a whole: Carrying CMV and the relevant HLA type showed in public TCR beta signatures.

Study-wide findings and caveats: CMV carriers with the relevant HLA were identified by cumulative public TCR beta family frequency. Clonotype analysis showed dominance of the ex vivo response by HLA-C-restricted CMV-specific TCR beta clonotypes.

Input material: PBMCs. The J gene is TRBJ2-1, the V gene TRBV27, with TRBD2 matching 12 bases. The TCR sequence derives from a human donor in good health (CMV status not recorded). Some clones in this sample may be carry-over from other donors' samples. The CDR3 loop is CASSLFLAGGYNEQFF. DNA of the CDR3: TGTGCCAGCAGTTTATTTCTAGCGGGAGGGTACAATGAGCAGTTCTTC.